This T cell receptor beta chain came from a study of early T cells in non-severe SARS-CoV-2 infection. This CDR3 has 16 amino acids. Germline values: CDR1 KGHSH, CDR2 LQKENI. After removal of 3 bases from V and 5 bases from J, the junction contained 10 bases not matched to a gene. TCRdb re-called the 5' RACE reads through MiXCR, storing one row per CDR3 protein. The sample has about 76,000 distinct CDR3 sequences; roughly 15% are singletons. This clonotype has a count of ten or more. Sequenced sample: whole blood. The J gene is TRBJ1-1, the V gene TRBV18, with 9 bases identical to TRBD1. This receptor was taken from an adult who was a healthcare worker with PCR-confirmed SARS-CoV-2 infection or an uninfected control (not recorded which). In DNA form, the CDR3 reads TGTGCCAGCTCACCTTTAACAGGGGGCATGAGGACTGAAGCTTTCTTT. Translated: CASSPLTGGMRTEAFF.